This T cell receptor (beta chain) emerged from a study of blood T cell repertoires in COVID-19. Study overall: PBMCs, B-cell-depleted T cells, or T cells provided the cDNA or gDNA that made up the material.

V gave up 6 bases and J gave up 4 bases, with 13 bases separating them. The V gene's germline CDR1 is ENHRY and CDR2 SYGVKD. There are 14 residues in the CDR3. As originally analysed: Estimation of nucleated cell counts relied on the amplification of reference gene primers. Sequencing was performed with immunoSEQ multiplex PCR; in TCRdb, only in-frame clones are kept and a portion is missing. From that table come the V and J calls and clone size; the DNA was used to work out D and trimming. The data show 50,000 to 55,000 clones, around 86% seen once. This clone was counted once. The receptor was derived from a woman aged 80 or over with acute or convalescent COVID-19. Sequencing was done on a sample of peripheral blood. This chain links TRBV10-3 with TRBJ2-1; D perhaps matches TRBD1 (5 bases). The CDR3 nucleotides are TGTGCCATCAGAGGGGTCCCATTATACAATGAGCAGTTCTTC. Protein product: CAIRGVPLYNEQFF.